This T cell receptor (beta chain) was identified in a study of cytomegalovirus exposure and HLA in healthy donors. Germline V gives CDR1 SGHRS, CDR2 YFSETQ. The CDR3 consists of 18 residues. The J segment lost 6 bases and the V segment lost 0 bases, leaving 15 bases of the junction unmatched. Vbeta (60) and Jbeta (13) primers were used in the PCR. The repertoire was sequenced with immunoSEQ multiplex PCR; TCRdb's copy has only in-frame clones and lacks some. The table includes some 220,000 clones, approximately 82% detected once. The specimen sequenced was PBMCs. The chain recombines TRBV5-1 with TRBJ1-1; 9 bases map to TRBD1. The TCR comes from a woman in her thirties or forties in good health and CMV-seronegative. The CDR3 spells CASSLGSGQGSFFAEAFF. CDR3 DNA sequence: TGCGCCAGCAGCTTGGGTTCTGGACAGGGGAGTTTCTTCGCTGAAGCTTTCTTT. Filled out from reference TRBV5-1 and TRBJ1-1, the complete variable domain reads KAGVTQTPRYLIKTRGQQVTLSCSPISGHRSVSWYQQTPGQGLQFLFEYFSETQRNKGNFPGRFSGRQFSNSRSEMNVSTLELGDSALYLCASSLGSGQGSFFAEAFFGQGTRLTVV.